This TCR beta chain was obtained from a study of T-cell reconstitution after alpha-beta-depleted transplantation in children. Study-level points and caveats: After transplant, at about two months, alpha-beta T cells were reportedly derived from several hundred expanded graft clones. One year after transplant, T-cell counts and diversity came mostly from newly produced T cells. Surviving recipient T cells and thymic progenitors accounted for the high day-60 TCRbeta diversity observed in some patients.

The CDR3 length is 17 residues. Germline-derived CDR1 and CDR2 are LNHDA and SQIVND (reference sequence). V shed 5 bases, J shed 5 bases, and the junction held 12 bases outside the gene matches. Preparation of the TCRbeta library was carried out with unique molecular identifiers. In TCRdb, the PCR reads were re-called with MiXCR into one record per CDR3 protein. The sample lists fewer than 750,000 distinct CDR3 sequences, 25% to 30% occurring once. The sample holds many counts of this clonotype. The target antigen is unknown. Here the sequenced sample was PBMCs, taken before TCRalphabeta/CD19-depleted stem cell transplant. The chain combines TRBV19 with TRBJ2-1; 10 nucleotides match TRBD2. The TCR originated in a boy less than two years old with Wiskott-Aldrich syndrome, due to receive a stem cell transplant. CDR3 DNA: TGTGCCAGTAGTTCCCGTACTAGCGGGGTTCGGAACAATGAGCAGTTCTTC. It yields the protein CASSSRTSGVRNNEQFF.